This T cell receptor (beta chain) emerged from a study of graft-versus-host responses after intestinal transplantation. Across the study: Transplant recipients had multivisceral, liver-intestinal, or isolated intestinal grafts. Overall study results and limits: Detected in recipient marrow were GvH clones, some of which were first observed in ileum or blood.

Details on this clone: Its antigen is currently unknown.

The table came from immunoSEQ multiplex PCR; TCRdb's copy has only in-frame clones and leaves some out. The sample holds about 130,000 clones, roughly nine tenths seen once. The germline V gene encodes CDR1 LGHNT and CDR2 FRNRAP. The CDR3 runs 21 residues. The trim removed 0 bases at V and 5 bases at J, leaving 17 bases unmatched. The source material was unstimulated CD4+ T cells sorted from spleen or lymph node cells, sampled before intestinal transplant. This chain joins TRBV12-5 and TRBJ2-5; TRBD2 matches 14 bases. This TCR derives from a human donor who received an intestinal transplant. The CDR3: CASGLVSTSGGAGLFEETQYF. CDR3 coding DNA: TGTGCTAGTGGTTTGGTTTCGACTAGCGGGGGGGCCGGGTTATTCGAGGAGACCCAGTACTTC.